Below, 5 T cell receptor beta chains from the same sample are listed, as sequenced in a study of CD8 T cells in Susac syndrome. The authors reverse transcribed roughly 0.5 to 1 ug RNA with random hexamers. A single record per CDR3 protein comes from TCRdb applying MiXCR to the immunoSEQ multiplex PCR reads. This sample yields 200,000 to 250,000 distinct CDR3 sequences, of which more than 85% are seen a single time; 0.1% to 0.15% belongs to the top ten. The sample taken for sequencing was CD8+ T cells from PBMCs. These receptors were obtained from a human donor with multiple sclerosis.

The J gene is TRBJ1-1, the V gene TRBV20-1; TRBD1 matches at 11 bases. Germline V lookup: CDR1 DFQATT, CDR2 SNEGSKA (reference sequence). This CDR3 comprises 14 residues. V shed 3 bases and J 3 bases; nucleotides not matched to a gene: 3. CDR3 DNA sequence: TGCAGTGCTAGGGGGGGACAGGGGGACACTGAAGCTTTCTTT. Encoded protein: CSARGGQGDTEAFF.

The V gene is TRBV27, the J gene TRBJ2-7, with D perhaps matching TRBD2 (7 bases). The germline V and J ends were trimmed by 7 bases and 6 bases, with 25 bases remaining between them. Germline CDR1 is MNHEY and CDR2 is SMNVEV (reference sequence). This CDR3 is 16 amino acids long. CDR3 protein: CASTSMGGGERGEQYF. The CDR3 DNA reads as TGTGCCAGCACCTCGATGGGCGGGGGCGAACGGGGCGAGCAGTACTTC.

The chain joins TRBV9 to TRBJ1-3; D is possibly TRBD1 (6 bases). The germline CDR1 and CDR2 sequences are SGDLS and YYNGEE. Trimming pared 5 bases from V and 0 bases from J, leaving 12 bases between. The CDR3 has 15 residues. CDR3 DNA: TGTGCCAGCAGTGGAGGGGGAAACTCTGGAAACACCATATATTTT. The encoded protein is CASSGGGNSGNTIYF.

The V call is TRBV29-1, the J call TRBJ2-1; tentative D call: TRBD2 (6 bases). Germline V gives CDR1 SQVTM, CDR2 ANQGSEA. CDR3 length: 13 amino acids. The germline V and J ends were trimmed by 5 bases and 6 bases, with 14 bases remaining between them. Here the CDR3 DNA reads TGCAGCGTTCAGGGATGGACTACCAATGAGCAGTTCTTC. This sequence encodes CSVQGWTTNEQFF.

The CDR3, as DNA: TGTGCCTGGAGTATTAGCGGGAGGTTGGACGAGCAGTACTTC. This encodes CAWSISGRLDEQYF. The genes are TRBV30 and TRBJ2-7; 10 bases line up with TRBD2. This CDR3 has 14 residues. The germline V gene encodes CDR1 GTSNPN and CDR2 SVGIG (reference sequence). J gave up 5 bases and V 2 bases, and 6 bases lay outside the gene matches.